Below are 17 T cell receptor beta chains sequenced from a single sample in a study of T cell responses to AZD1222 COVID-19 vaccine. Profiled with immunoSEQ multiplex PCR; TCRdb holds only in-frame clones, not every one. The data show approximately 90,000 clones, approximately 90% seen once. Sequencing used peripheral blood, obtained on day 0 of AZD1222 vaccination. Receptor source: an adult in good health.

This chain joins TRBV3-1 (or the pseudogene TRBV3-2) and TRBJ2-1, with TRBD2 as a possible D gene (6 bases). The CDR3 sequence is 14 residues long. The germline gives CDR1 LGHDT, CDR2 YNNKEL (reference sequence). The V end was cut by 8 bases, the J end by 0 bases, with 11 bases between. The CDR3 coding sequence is TGTGCCAGCGGTACGCGGGGCTCCTACAATGAGCAGTTCTTC. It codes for CASGTRGSYNEQFF.

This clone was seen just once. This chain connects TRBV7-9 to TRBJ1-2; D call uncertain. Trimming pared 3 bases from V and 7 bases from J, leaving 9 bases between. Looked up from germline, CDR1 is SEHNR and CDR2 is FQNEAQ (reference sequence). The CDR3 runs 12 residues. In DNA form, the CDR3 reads TGTGCCAGCAGCTTGGAGTATTTTGGCTACACCTTC. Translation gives CASSLEYFGYTF.

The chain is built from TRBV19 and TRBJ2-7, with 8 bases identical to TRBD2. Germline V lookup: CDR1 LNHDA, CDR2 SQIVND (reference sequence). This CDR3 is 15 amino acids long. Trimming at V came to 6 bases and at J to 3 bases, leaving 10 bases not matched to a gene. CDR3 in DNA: TGTGCCAGTAGCATACAGGTCGGGACTAGCTACGAGCAGTACTTC. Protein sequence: CASSIQVGTSYEQYF.

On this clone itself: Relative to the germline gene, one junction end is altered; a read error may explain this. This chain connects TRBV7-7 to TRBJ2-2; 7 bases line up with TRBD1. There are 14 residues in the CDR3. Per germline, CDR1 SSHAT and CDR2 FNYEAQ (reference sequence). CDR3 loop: CASSQGQVTGELFF. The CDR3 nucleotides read TGTGCTAGCAGCCAAGGACAGGTCACCGGGGAGCTGTTTTTT. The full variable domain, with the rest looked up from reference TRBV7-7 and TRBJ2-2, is GAGVSQSPRYKVTKRGQDVTLRCDPISSHATLYWYQQALGQGPEFLTYFNYEAQPDKSGLPSDRFSAERPEGSISTLTIQRTEQRDSAMYRCASSQGQVTGELFFGEGSRLTVL.

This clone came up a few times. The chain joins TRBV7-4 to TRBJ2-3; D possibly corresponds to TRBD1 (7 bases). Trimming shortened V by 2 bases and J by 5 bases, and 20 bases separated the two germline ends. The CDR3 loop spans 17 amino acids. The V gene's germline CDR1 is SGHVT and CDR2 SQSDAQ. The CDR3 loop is CASSLFGGKGAGDTQYF. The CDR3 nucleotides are TGTGCCAGCAGCTTATTCGGCGGGAAGGGGGCGGGAGATACGCAGTATTTT.

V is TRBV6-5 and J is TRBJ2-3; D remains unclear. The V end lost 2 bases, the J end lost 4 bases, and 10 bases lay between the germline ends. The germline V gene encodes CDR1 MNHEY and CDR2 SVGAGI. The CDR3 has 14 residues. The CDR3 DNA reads TGTGCCAGCAGTTACCACGTGGGGTCAGATACGCAGTATTTT. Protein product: CASSYHVGSDTQYF.

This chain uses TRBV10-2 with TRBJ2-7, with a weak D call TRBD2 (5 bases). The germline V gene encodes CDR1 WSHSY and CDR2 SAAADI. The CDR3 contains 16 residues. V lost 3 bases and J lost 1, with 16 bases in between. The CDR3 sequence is CASSEVASIGSYEQYF. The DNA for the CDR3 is TGCGCCAGCAGTGAAGTTGCTAGCATCGGGTCCTACGAGCAGTACTTC.

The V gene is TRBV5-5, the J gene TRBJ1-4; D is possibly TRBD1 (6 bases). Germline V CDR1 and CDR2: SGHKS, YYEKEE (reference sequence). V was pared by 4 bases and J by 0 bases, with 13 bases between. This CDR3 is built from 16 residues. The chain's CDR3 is CASSEGTLPTNEKLFF. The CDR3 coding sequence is TGTGCCAGCAGCGAGGGGACACTTCCAACTAATGAAAAACTGTTTTTT. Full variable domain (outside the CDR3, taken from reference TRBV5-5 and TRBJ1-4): DAGVTQSPTHLIKTRGQQVTLRCSPISGHKSVSWYQQVLGQGPQFIFQYYEKEERGRGNFPDRFSARQFPNYSSELNVNALLLGDSALYLCASSEGTLPTNEKLFFGSGTQLSVL.

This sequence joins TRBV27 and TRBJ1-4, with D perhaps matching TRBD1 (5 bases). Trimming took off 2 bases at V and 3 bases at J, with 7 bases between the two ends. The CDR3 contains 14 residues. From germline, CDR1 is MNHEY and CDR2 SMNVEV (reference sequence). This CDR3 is CASSLLTANEKLFF. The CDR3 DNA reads TGTGCCAGCAGTTTACTGACAGCTAATGAAAAACTGTTTTTT.

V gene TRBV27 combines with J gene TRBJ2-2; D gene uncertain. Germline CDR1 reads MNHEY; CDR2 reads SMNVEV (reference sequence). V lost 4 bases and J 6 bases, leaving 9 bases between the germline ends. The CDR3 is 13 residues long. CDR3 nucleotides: TGTGCCAGCAGTTACCCCCCGTCCGGGGAGCTGTTTTTT. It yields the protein CASSYPPSGELFF.

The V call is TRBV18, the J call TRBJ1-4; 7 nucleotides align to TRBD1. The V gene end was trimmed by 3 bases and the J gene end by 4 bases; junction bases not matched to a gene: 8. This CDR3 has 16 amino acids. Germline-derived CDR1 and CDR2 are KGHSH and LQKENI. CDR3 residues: CASSPQTGQINEKLFF. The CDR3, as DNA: TGTGCCAGCTCACCTCAAACGGGACAGATTAATGAAAAACTGTTTTTT.

Written as DNA, the CDR3 is TGTGCCAGCACCGCGGACAGGAGGAGGCTCGGCGGGTATGGCTACACCTTC. Amino acid sequence: CASTADRRRLGGYGYTF. The genes are TRBV5-6 and TRBJ1-2; 7 bases fit TRBD1. The trim removed 6 bases at V and 5 bases at J, leaving 19 bases unmatched. The CDR3 totals 17 residues. Germline CDR1 reads SGHDT; CDR2 reads YYEEEE. The full variable domain, in which reference TRBV5-6 and TRBJ1-2 provide the parts outside the CDR3, is DAGVTQSPTHLIKTRGQQVTLRCSPKSGHDTVSWYQQALGQGPQFIFQYYEEEERQRGNFPDRFSGHQFPNYSSELNVNALLLGDSALYLCASTADRRRLGGYGYTFGSGTRLTVV.

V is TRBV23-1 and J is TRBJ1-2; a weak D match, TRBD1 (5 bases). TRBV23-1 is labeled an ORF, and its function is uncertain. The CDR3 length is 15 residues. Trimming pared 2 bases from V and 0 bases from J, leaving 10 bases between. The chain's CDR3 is CASSQGGESNYGYTF. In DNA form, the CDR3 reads TGCGCCAGCAGTCAAGGGGGGGAGTCTAACTATGGCTACACCTTC.

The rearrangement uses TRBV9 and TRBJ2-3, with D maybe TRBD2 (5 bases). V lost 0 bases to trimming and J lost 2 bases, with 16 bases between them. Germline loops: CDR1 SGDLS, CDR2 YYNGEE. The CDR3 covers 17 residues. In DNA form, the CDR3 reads TGTGCCAGCAGCGTAGAGGCGGGCTCGTTATACACAGATACGCAGTATTTT. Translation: CASSVEAGSLYTDTQYF.

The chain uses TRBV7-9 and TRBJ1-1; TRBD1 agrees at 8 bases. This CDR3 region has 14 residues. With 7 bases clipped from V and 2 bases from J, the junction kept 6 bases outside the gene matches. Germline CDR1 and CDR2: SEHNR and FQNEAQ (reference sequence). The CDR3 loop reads CASIQDRGNTEAFF. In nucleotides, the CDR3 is TGTGCCAGCATCCAAGACAGGGGAAACACTGAAGCTTTCTTT.

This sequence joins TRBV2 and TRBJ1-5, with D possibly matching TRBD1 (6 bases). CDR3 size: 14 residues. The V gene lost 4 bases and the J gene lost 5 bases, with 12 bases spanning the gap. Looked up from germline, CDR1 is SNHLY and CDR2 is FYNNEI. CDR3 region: CASSGGQGHQPQHF. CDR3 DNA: TGTGCCAGCAGTGGAGGGCAGGGGCATCAGCCCCAGCATTTT. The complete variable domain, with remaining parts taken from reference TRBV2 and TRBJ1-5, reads EPEVTQTPSHQVTQMGQEVILRCVPISNHLYFYWYRQILGQKVEFLVSFYNNEISEKSEIFDDQFSVERPDGSNFTLKIRSTKLEDSAMYFCASSGGQGHQPQHFGDGTRLSIL.

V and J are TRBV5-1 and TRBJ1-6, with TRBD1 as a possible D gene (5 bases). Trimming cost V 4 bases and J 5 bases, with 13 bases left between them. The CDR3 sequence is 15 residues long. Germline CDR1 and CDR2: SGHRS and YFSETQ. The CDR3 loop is CASSSIQVDNSPLHF. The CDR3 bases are TGCGCCAGCAGCAGCATACAGGTCGATAATTCACCCCTCCACTTT.